A single sample gave rise to the 5 T cell receptor beta chains below, sequenced in a study of blood T cell repertoires in COVID-19. Repertoires were generated with immunoSEQ multiplex PCR, while TCRdb's copy carries only in-frame clones and drops some. The profile shows some 120,000 clones, around four fifths of them singletons. The sequenced sample was peripheral blood. These receptors all come from a human donor in a cohort sampled during active COVID-19.

The CDR3 DNA reads TGTGCCAGCAGCGTAGGGCAGGGCGATTCACCCCTCCACTTT. It encodes CASSVGQGDSPLHF. This chain connects TRBV9 to TRBJ1-6; maybe TRBD1 (5 bases). Looked up from germline, CDR1 is SGDLS and CDR2 is YYNGEE. V was cut by 0 bases and J by 8 bases, with 9 bases left in between. The CDR3 spans 14 residues.

The V and J genes are TRBV7-2 and TRBJ1-2; TRBD1 might be the D (6 bases). Germline-derived CDR1 and CDR2 are SGHTA and FQGNSA. V dropped 4 bases and J dropped 8 bases, with 20 bases sitting between them. This CDR3 has 15 residues. The CDR3, as DNA: TGTGCCAGCAGCTCAGACAGGACAGACCGCGGGGGCTACACCTTC. It is translated as CASSSDRTDRGGYTF.

The J gene is TRBJ1-2, the V gene TRBV25-1, with D possibly TRBD1 on 5 matching bases. Trimming took 2 bases from V and 4 from J, leaving 14 bases between them. This CDR3 contains 15 residues. Germline V gene lookup returns CDR1 MGHDK and CDR2 SYGVNS. The DNA for the CDR3 is TGTGCCAGCAGTGAAAGTGGGGTAAGGGGCTATGGCTACACCTTC. It is translated as CASSESGVRGYGYTF.

The chain joins TRBV6-6 to TRBJ1-1; possibly TRBD1 for D (6 bases). Trimming shortened V by 4 bases and J by 1 base, and 10 bases separated the two germline ends. CDR1 MNHNY and CDR2 SVGAGI come from the germline V gene (reference sequence). This CDR3 has 14 residues. The chain's CDR3 is CASSSQGANTEAFF. Here the CDR3 DNA reads TGTGCCAGCAGTTCACAGGGAGCGAACACTGAAGCTTTCTTT.

The rearrangement joins TRBV28 to TRBJ1-2, with 8 bases fitting TRBD1. Germline V gene data show CDR1 as MDHEN and CDR2 as SYDVKM. The V gene end was trimmed by 5 bases and the J gene end by 2 bases; junction bases not matched to a gene: 7. The CDR3 runs 15 residues. The CDR3 sequence is CASSRLGQGNYGYTF. The CDR3 nucleotides are TGTGCCAGCAGTCGCCTAGGACAGGGAAACTATGGCTACACCTTC.